One sample yielded the 26 T cell receptor beta chains listed below, sequenced in a study of Graves' ophthalmopathy and Graves' hyperthyroidism (dated by TCRdb to between 2017 and 2018). Instrument on record: Illumina HiSeq 2000. For repertoire sequencing, the TCR beta CDR3 regions were amplified from RNA transcripts. HTBI primers and the Qiagen OneStep RT-PCR kit were used in a first-round RT-PCR, which was followed by a second-round multiplex PCR, size selection and purification. TCRdb ran its own pipeline on the public reads, namely fastp trimming at Q25 and MiXCR clone calling, and kept in-frame beta chains. Entries are consolidated by CDR3 protein sequence, retaining the most common genes and DNA. The sample table contains about 180,000 distinct CDR3 sequences; only one count was recorded for over 35% of them. The ten largest clones represent less than 6% of the sample. Material for sequencing was peripheral blood. Receptor source: a woman in her thirties or forties with Graves' ophthalmopathy. Donor details come from another sample of the same person, matched by shared clones.

This clonotype showed up many times. This chain joins TRBV5-5 and TRBJ2-2, with a weak D call TRBD1 (6 bases). The CDR3 runs 16 residues. The germline V gene encodes CDR1 SGHKS and CDR2 YYEKEE (reference sequence). V was cut by 6 bases and J by 2 bases, with 17 bases left in between. CDR3 region: CASIRGLPDNTGELFF. CDR3 in DNA: TGTGCCAGCATCAGGGGTCTACCCGATAACACCGGGGAGCTGTTTTTT.

As regards this clonotype: An end of the junction differs from the germline gene, which may be a read error. The rearrangement links TRBV6-1 to TRBJ1-3; 10 bases match TRBD1. Germline CDR1 and CDR2: MNHNS and SASEGT. CDR3 size: 16 residues. The CDR3 loop is CASGTGAISSGNTMYF. The CDR3 DNA reads as TGTGCCAGCGGGACAGGGGCGATATCCTCTGGAAACACCATGTATTTT.

The chain combines TRBV28 with TRBJ2-5; 8 nucleotides agree with TRBD1. With 6 bases clipped from V and 5 bases from J, the junction kept 8 bases outside the gene matches. The CDR3 has 14 residues. Looked up from germline, CDR1 is MDHEN and CDR2 is SYDVKM. CDR3 nucleotides: TGTGCCAGCAGCCGGACAGGGAGCAGGGAGACCCAGTACTTC. Amino acids: CASSRTGSRETQYF.

The sample holds a few counts of this clonotype. This chain joins TRBV6-2 or TRBV6-3 and TRBJ2-7, with 11 nucleotides matching TRBD2. The ends lost 4 bases at V and 2 bases at J; junction bases unmatched: 4. CDR3 length equals 15 residues. Per the germline V gene, CDR1 is MNHEY and CDR2 is SVGEGT. This CDR3 is CASSLRLAGTYEQYF. In DNA form, the CDR3 reads TGTGCCAGCAGTTTAAGACTAGCGGGAACCTACGAGCAGTACTTC.

This clonotype was counted at least ten times. The V call is TRBV29-1, the J call TRBJ1-1; 11 nucleotides match TRBD1. V gave up 7 bases and J gave up 4 bases; unmatched junction bases: 5. In germline, CDR1 is SQVTM, CDR2 ANQGSEA. The CDR3 sequence is 13 residues long. CDR3 DNA: TGCAGCGACGGGACAGGGGGGGCCACTGAAGCTTTCTTT. Amino acids: CSDGTGGATEAFF.

This clonotype occurred many times. V is TRBV11-1 and J is TRBJ1-1; D gene unclear. Germline CDR1 reads SGHAT; CDR2 reads FQDESV (reference sequence). V lost 3 bases and J lost 1, with 9 bases in between. The CDR3 is made up of 14 amino acids. The chain's CDR3 is CASSFEVTNTEAFF. CDR3 bases: TGTGCCAGCAGCTTTGAGGTTACGAACACTGAAGCTTTCTTT.

The rearrangement links TRBV6-2 or TRBV6-3 to TRBJ2-2; 9 bases agree with TRBD2. The CDR3 is 14 residues long. V lost 7 bases to trimming and J lost 4 bases; unmatched junction nucleotides: 4. Germline V gene data show CDR1 as MNHEY and CDR2 as SVGEGT. The CDR3 reads CASNLAGITGELFF. In DNA, the CDR3 is TGTGCCAGCAACCTAGCGGGGATCACCGGGGAGCTGTTTTTT.

The sample holds many counts of this clonotype. The chain has TRBV11-2 and TRBJ2-5; TRBD2 might be the D (5 bases). The V end was cut by 7 bases, the J end by 5 bases, with 11 bases between. Germline CDR1 and CDR2: SGHAT and FQNNGV. The CDR3 has 12 residues. CDR3 sequence: CASTAGRETQYF. Written as DNA, the CDR3 is TGTGCCAGCACCGCGGGCCGGGAGACCCAGTACTTC.

There are many counts of this clonotype. The chain combines TRBV7-2 with TRBJ2-5; D remains ambiguous. Germline V gives CDR1 SGHTA, CDR2 FQGNSA. The V and J ends lost 5 bases and 4 bases respectively, with 5 bases between them. This CDR3 contains 11 residues. In DNA, the CDR3 is TGTGCCAGCAGCAAAAGAGAGACCCAGTACTTC. Protein sequence: CASSKRETQYF.

This clonotype was detected many times. The chain joins TRBV28 to TRBJ2-2; tentatively, D is TRBD2 (6 bases). The germline V gene has CDR1 MDHEN and CDR2 SYDVKM. V gave up 0 bases and J gave up 4 bases, with 9 bases separating them. The CDR3 spans 15 residues. CDR3 bases: TGTGCCAGCAGTTTATGGGGGGGTCTCACCGGGGAGCTGTTTTTT. Translation gives CASSLWGGLTGELFF.

The chain combines TRBV11-2 with TRBJ2-7; 8 nucleotides line up with TRBD2. V gave up 4 bases and J gave up 5 bases; unmatched junction bases: 16. The CDR3 length is 17 residues. Germline assignment: CDR1 SGHAT and CDR2 FQNNGV. This chain's CDR3 is CASSSGGRGRMRNEQYF. CDR3 coding DNA: TGTGCCAGCAGCTCCGGTGGACGCGGGAGGATGAGAAACGAGCAGTACTTC.

This sequence joins TRBV11-1 and TRBJ1-1, with no clear D. Germline V lookup: CDR1 SGHAT, CDR2 FQDESV (reference sequence). The CDR3 runs 14 residues. V was pared by 4 bases and J by 4 bases, with 13 bases between. CDR3 DNA: TGTGCCAGCAGCTCCCGCGATCCCTCCACTGAAGCTTTCTTT. Encoded protein: CASSSRDPSTEAFF.

The J gene is TRBJ2-5, the V gene TRBV30; D remains ambiguous. The CDR3 has 10 amino acids. Between the trimmed V and J ends, which lost 5 bases and 4 bases, there was a span of 5 bases. Germline V gene sequence: CDR1 GTSNPN, CDR2 SVGIG (reference sequence). CDR3 sequence reads: CAWVAETQYF. CDR3 bases: TGTGCCTGGGTAGCAGAGACCCAGTACTTC.

This clonotype was seen just once. This sequence joins TRBV21-1 and TRBJ2-2; the table assigns TRBD2, which was not confirmed against the DNA. TRBV21-1 is a known pseudogene. CDR3 length equals 20 residues. The CDR3 spells CASSSLERTSGRTGTGELFF. For the CDR3, the DNA is TGTGCCAGCAGTTCTCTTGAAAGGACTAGCGGGAGGACAGGCACCGGGGAGCTGTTTTTT.

In this sample, this clonotype turned up many times. The V and J genes are TRBV7-2 and TRBJ2-5; the D call may be TRBD1 or TRBD2 (7 bases each). The germline CDR1 and CDR2 sequences are SGHTA and FQGNSA. V lost 8 bases, J lost 2 bases, and 15 bases lay in between. CDR3 length: 14 amino acids. The chain's CDR3 is CASARGGNQETQYF. In nucleotides, the CDR3 is TGTGCCAGCGCCAGGGGGGGTAATCAAGAGACCCAGTACTTC.

This clonotype occurred a few times. The rearrangement links TRBV6-5 to TRBJ2-7; TRBD1 is a possible D gene (5 bases). The V gene's germline CDR1 is MNHEY and CDR2 SVGAGI. V dropped 2 bases and J dropped 2 bases, with 10 bases sitting between them. This CDR3 spans 14 amino acids. CDR3 sequence reads: CASSYSQGTYEQYF. For the CDR3, the DNA is TGTGCCAGCAGTTACAGTCAGGGAACCTACGAGCAGTACTTC.

There are many counts of this clonotype. The chain uses TRBV29-1 and TRBJ2-5, with D possibly matching TRBD2 (6 bases). Germline CDR1 reads SQVTM; CDR2 reads ANQGSEA. The CDR3 loop spans 13 amino acids. The V end lost 6 bases, the J end lost 1 base, and 12 bases lay between the germline ends. The CDR3 sequence: CSVTAGVQETQYF. CDR3 in DNA: TGCAGCGTCACAGCGGGTGTCCAAGAGACCCAGTACTTC. The entire variable domain, with the rest obtained from reference TRBV29-1 and TRBJ2-5, is as follows: SAVISQKPSRDICQRGTSLTIQCQVDSQVTMMFWYRQQPGQSLTLIATANQGSEATYESGFVIDKFPISRPNLTFSTLTVSNMSPEDSSIYLCSVTAGVQETQYFGPGTRLLVL.

V is TRBV27 and J is TRBJ1-1; 8 nucleotides align to TRBD1. Germline assignment: CDR1 MNHEY and CDR2 SMNVEV (reference sequence). The CDR3 covers 14 residues. V was clipped by 5 bases and J by 3 bases; unmatched bases: 5. This CDR3 reads CASSRDRLYTEAFF. CDR3 nucleotide sequence: TGTGCCAGCAGTCGGGACAGGTTGTACACTGAAGCTTTCTTT.

V gene TRBV6-2 or TRBV6-3 combines with J gene TRBJ2-7; D gene uncertain. CDR1 and CDR2 (germline): MNHEY, SVGEGT. This CDR3 is built from 11 residues. Trimming removed 7 bases from V and 3 bases from J, with 7 bases in between. The CDR3 sequence is CASKTHYEQYF. The CDR3 nucleotides are TGTGCCAGCAAAACCCACTACGAGCAGTACTTC.

Ten or more counts support this clonotype. CDR3 amino acids: CASSSPGLSPLHF. CDR3 bases: TGCGCCAGCAGCTCTCCGGGGCTTTCACCCCTCCACTTT. V is TRBV5-1 and J is TRBJ1-6; TRBD1 might be the D (5 bases). This CDR3 is built from 13 residues. V gave up 3 bases and J gave up 9 bases, with 10 bases separating them. CDR1 and CDR2 from the germline V gene are SGHRS and YFSETQ.

The rearrangement uses TRBV12-3 or TRBV12-4 and TRBJ2-5; unclear D gene. The CDR3 extends over 13 amino acids. V was cut by 3 bases and J by 6 bases, with 11 bases left in between. The CDR3 is CASSLGPRKTQYF. DNA of the CDR3: TGTGCCAGCAGTTTGGGCCCGAGGAAGACCCAGTACTTC.

This clonotype was recorded many times. The genes are TRBV28 and TRBJ1-2, with a possible D match to TRBD1 (5 bases). The CDR3 runs 14 residues. From germline, CDR1 is MDHEN and CDR2 SYDVKM. Trimming took 2 bases from V and 4 from J, leaving 11 bases between them. The CDR3 DNA reads TGTGCCAGCAGTTTAGGGGACGGATCCTATGGCTACACCTTC. Translation: CASSLGDGSYGYTF.

This clonotype was seen ten or more times. V is TRBV5-8 and J is TRBJ1-5; D not certain. Trimming cost V 6 bases and J 2 bases, with 9 bases left between them. The CDR3 is 13 amino acids. Looked up from germline, CDR1 is SGHTS and CDR2 is YDEGEE. The chain's CDR3 is CASTRKGNQPQHF. For the CDR3, the DNA is TGTGCCAGCACCCGAAAAGGCAATCAGCCCCAGCATTTT.

The V gene is TRBV6-1, the J gene TRBJ2-5, with 10 positions matching TRBD1. Germline-derived CDR1 and CDR2 are MNHNS and SASEGT. The CDR3 is 16 residues long. Germline trimming cut 6 bases from V and 2 bases from J; bases unmatched to any gene: 9. CDR3 coding DNA: TGTGCCAGCAGAACCCGGGACAGGGGATCGCAAGAGACCCAGTACTTC. Residues: CASRTRDRGSQETQYF.

The chain is built from TRBV12-3 or TRBV12-4 and TRBJ2-5, with D possibly TRBD2 on 5 matching bases. The CDR3 spans 14 residues. The V and J ends lost 2 bases and 9 bases respectively, with 16 bases between them. The CDR3 nucleotides are TGTGCCAGCAGTTTATTAGGGCGGGTCTCCGCCCAGTACTTC. Translating it yields CASSLLGRVSAQYF.

At least ten counts were recorded for this clonotype. This rearrangement joins TRBV12-3 or TRBV12-4 to TRBJ1-3, with 8 bases that match TRBD1. V lost 6 bases and J lost 2; bases outside the gene matches: 12. The CDR3 is 17 amino acids. The CDR3 reads CASRAGQAPSTGNTIYF. CDR3 bases: TGTGCCAGCAGAGCGGGACAGGCACCCTCGACTGGAAACACCATATATTTT.